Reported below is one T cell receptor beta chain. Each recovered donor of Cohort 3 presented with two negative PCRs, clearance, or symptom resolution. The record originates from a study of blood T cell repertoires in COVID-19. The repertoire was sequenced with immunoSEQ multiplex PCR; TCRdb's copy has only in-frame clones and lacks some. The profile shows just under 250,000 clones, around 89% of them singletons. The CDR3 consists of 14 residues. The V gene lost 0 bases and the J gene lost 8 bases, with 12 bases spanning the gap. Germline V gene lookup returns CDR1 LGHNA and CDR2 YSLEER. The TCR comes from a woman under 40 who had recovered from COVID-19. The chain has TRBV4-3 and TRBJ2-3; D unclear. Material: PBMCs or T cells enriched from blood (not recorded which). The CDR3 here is CASSQDGRSGTQYF. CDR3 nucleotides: TGCGCCAGCAGCCAAGATGGGCGTTCAGGTACGCAGTATTTT.